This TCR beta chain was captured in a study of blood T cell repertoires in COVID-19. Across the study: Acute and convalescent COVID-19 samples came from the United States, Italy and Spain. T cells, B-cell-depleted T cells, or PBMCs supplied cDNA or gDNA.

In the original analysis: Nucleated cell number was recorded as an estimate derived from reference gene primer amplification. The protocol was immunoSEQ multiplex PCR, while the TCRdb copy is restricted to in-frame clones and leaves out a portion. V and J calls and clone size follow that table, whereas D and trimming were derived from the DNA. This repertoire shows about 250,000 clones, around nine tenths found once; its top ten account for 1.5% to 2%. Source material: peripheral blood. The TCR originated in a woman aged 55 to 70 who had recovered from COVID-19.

This CDR3 reads CASSENAGEKLFF. CDR3 sequence (DNA): TGTGCCAGCAGTGAAAACGCGGGAGAAAAACTGTTTTTT. The rearrangement uses TRBV2 and TRBJ1-4; D not resolved. The ends were cut back, 2 bases at V and 8 bases at J, with 9 bases in the middle. From germline, CDR1 is SNHLY and CDR2 FYNNEI. This CDR3 region has 13 residues.